This T cell receptor (beta chain) was captured in a study of spatial heterogeneity in lung cancer. Study in general: For the average unique TCR and UMI combination, more than eight occurrences appeared in raw reads. Study results and caveats: Detection of ubiquitous tumor TCRs in blood was higher at resection than follow-up.

Documented time point: sample taken at primary tumor resection. The sequenced material consisted of unsorted whole RNA from tumor, nontumor lung or frozen PBMC. The donor group consisted of some 70 patients who had untreated, early-stage non-small cell lung cancer. At least ten counts were recorded for this clonotype. Its antigen is currently unknown. V was shortened by 1 base and J by 4 bases, with 14 bases between the two germline ends. The CDR3 has 15 amino acids. The germline CDR1 and CDR2 sequences are SGHKS and YYEKEE (reference sequence). MiXCR was run by TCRdb on the 5' RACE reads, yielding one entry per CDR3 protein. Of about 17,000 distinct CDR3 sequences in the sample, roughly 23% were seen once.

This receptor was taken from a female donor with early-stage non-small cell lung cancer. This sequence joins TRBV5-5 and TRBJ2-5; D may be TRBD1 or TRBD2 (5 bases each). The sequencing used PBMCs, collected at surgery. The CDR3 region is CASSLLIREIETQYF. CDR3 nucleotides: TGTGCCAGCAGCTTGCTTATCAGGGAGATAGAGACCCAGTACTTC.